The subject of this entry is one T cell receptor (beta chain). Its antigen is as yet unknown. ViraFEST assay sequencing came after antigen-specific CD4+ T cells were expanded with viral peptide pools. Isolation of CD4+ T cells took place after approximately ten days of culture. PCR-confirmed SARS-CoV-2 infection occurred in the person between March and December 2020. About 2.2 million PBMC per well were cultured with 9 to 10 IU/ml IL-2 and roughly 10 ug/ml peptides. This CDR3 comprises 12 residues. V was pared by 6 bases and J by 4 bases, with 8 bases between. Generated by immunoSEQ multiplex PCR, the TCRdb table keeps only in-frame clones and is missing some. There are under 25,000 clones in the sample; around 70% occur only once, and 16% lies in the top ten. This sample was included in a study of vaccination effects on CD4 cells after COVID-19. Study outcomes and limitations: Among infection- and vaccine-induced clones, marked clonal contraction occurred late after vaccination.

The sequencing here drew on CD4+ T cells from PBMCs cultured with SARS-CoV-2 spike peptides, taken before COVID-19 vaccination. The sequence was obtained from a human donor who had a prior SARS-CoV-2 infection. The chain couples TRBV12-3 or TRBV12-4 to TRBJ2-3, with D possibly matching TRBD1 (5 bases). CDR3 residues: CASSQGADTQYF. CDR3 nucleotide sequence: TGTGCCAGCAGCCAAGGGGCAGATACGCAGTATTTT.